This paragraph covers one T cell receptor beta chain sequence. Its cognate antigen is unknown. A multiplex PCR was run with 60 Vbeta primers and 13 Jbeta primers. Assay: immunoSEQ multiplex PCR; the TCRdb copy retains only in-frame clones and omits some. The data show about 150,000 clones, around 84% seen once. The germline V gene has CDR1 MNHEY and CDR2 SMNVEV (reference sequence). V was shortened by 4 bases and J by 4 bases, with 14 bases between the two germline ends. The CDR3 loop spans 16 amino acids. The data belong to a study of cytomegalovirus exposure and HLA in healthy donors. Study background: Falling in the Caucasian-associated ancestry cluster were less than 85% of approximately 410 genotyped donors.

Findings and limits, study-wide: Most CMV-associated TCR beta chains appeared HLA-restricted in a later analysis.

The sequence came from a man aged 18 to 35 in good health and CMV-seronegative. This chain links TRBV27 with TRBJ1-6, with unresolved D. Sequenced sample: PBMCs. The CDR3 here is CASSSTAIPYNSPLHF. In DNA, the CDR3 is TGTGCCAGCAGTTCAACAGCAATACCTTATAATTCACCCCTCCACTTT.